The rows below give T cell receptor beta chains drawn from one sample of a study of identical twins. TCRdb processed the 5' RACE reads anew with MiXCR; each CDR3 protein has one entry. This sample has hundreds of thousands of distinct CDR3 sequences, with 21% found just once. The data were also submitted as part of a second study, on T cells expressing NK-cell markers.

Sequenced: PBMCs. Source of these receptors: a young woman in good health. Each CDR3 is given with its conserved first and last residue. The D gene is left open where the match is weak. A clone size is listed for some rows: how often the clone was seen (once, few, many), or a class if it is expanded.

CDR3nt,CDR3aa,d_gene,v_gene,j_gene,abundance
TGTGCCAGCAGGCGAGGGACAGTCCAAGATCAGCCCCAGCATTTT,CASRRGTVQDQPQHF,TRBD1,TRBV12-3/TRBV12-4,TRBJ1-5,few
TGCAGCGTTGAAGCGGCGGGAGTTCGGGAGACCCAGTACTTC,CSVEAAGVRETQYF,TRBD2,TRBV29-1,TRBJ2-5,few
TGTGCCAGCAGCCGGGCTAACAGGGATACGCAGTATTTT,CASSRANRDTQYF,.,TRBV4-2,TRBJ2-3,many
TGTACTTCGGGCGGGGGATCTCAAGAGACCCAGTACTTC,CTSGGGSQETQYF,TRBD2,TRBV6-1,TRBJ2-5,.
TGTGCCATCACGGGACTAGCGGGATCGATCGACGAGCAGTACTTC,CAITGLAGSIDEQYF,TRBD2,TRBV10-3,TRBJ2-7,.
TGTGCCAGCAGCGGCAGCGGGACTAGCACAGATACGCAGTATTTT,CASSGSGTSTDTQYF,TRBD2,TRBV9,TRBJ2-3,.
TGCAGCGTTGAAGAACGAAAGCGGGACAGTTGGCTGACCTTGGAGACCCAGTACTTC,CSVEERKRDSWLTLETQYF,.,TRBV29-1,TRBJ2-5,.
TGTGCCAGCAGCGTAAAGGGGGGTTTCAATGAGCAGTTCTTC,CASSVKGGFNEQFF,.,TRBV9,TRBJ2-1,.
TGTGCCAGCAGCTGGTCAGGGGTTGCCTTGGAGACCCAGTACTTC,CASSWSGVALETQYF,.,TRBV7-2,TRBJ2-5,few
TGTGCCAGCAGGCCCGCCGGACTAGCTTCAAATGAGCAGTTCTTC,CASRPAGLASNEQFF,TRBD2,TRBV12-3/TRBV12-4,TRBJ2-1,few
TGTGCCAGCAGTGCTCCGGGACAATTGGGCGAGCAGTACTTC,CASSAPGQLGEQYF,.,TRBV6-1,TRBJ2-7,few
TGTGCCAGCGGCCATCGAGCCCTAGATTCACCCCTCCACTTT,CASGHRALDSPLHF,.,TRBV12-3/TRBV12-4,TRBJ1-6,many
TGCAGTGCTAGAGACCCGCTAGCGGGGGACACCGGGGAGCTGTTTTTT,CSARDPLAGDTGELFF,TRBD2,TRBV20-1,TRBJ2-2,many
TGTGCCAGCAGCCCGGACCATAGCTCCTACGAGCAGTACTTC,CASSPDHSSYEQYF,.,TRBV5-4,TRBJ2-7,.
TGCAGTGCAGCTCTAGCGGGCGGTGAGCAGTTCTTC,CSAALAGGEQFF,TRBD2,TRBV20-1,TRBJ2-1,.
TGTGCCAGCAGTCGGGAAGGGCTAAGAACCTACGAGCAGTACTTC,CASSREGLRTYEQYF,.,TRBV6-1,TRBJ2-7,.
TGTGCCAGCAGTTATTTAGGGGGCACCTACAATGAGCAGTTCTTC,CASSYLGGTYNEQFF,TRBD1,TRBV6-2/TRBV6-3,TRBJ2-1,.
TGCAGTGCCAGGGAGACTAGCGGGAGGTTGAATACGCAGTATTTT,CSARETSGRLNTQYF,TRBD2,TRBV20-1,TRBJ2-3,many
TGTGCCACCAGGGAACAGAACACCGGGGAGCTGTTTTTT,CATREQNTGELFF,.,TRBV12-3/TRBV12-4,TRBJ2-2,many
TGTGCCAGCACCTACAGGGGCGGAGATACGCAGTATTTT,CASTYRGGDTQYF,TRBD1,TRBV12-3/TRBV12-4,TRBJ2-3,few
TGCGCCAGCAGCCAGCCGGGGTTCACCCGGGCTTTCTTT,CASSQPGFTRAFF,.,TRBV4-1,TRBJ1-1,.
TGTGCCAGCTTGGGACTAGCGGGGGGGCCCGGGAACACCGGGGAGCTGTTTTTT,CASLGLAGGPGNTGELFF,TRBD2,TRBV11-1,TRBJ2-2,.
TGTCCCAGCAGCGCCTACTCGGGCGCTACCTACGAGCAGTACTTC,CPSSAYSGATYEQYF,.,TRBV3-1,TRBJ2-7,.
TGCGCCAGCAGCTTGGCCCCAGGGGATTATGGCTACACCTTC,CASSLAPGDYGYTF,.,TRBV5-1,TRBJ1-2,.
TGTGCCAGCAGCTTAGGCCGAGGACAGCCCTACGAGCAGTACTTC,CASSLGRGQPYEQYF,.,TRBV13,TRBJ2-7,once
TGTGCCAGCGGGGGAGCGGCTGAAGCTTTCTTT,CASGGAAEAFF,.,TRBV12-3/TRBV12-4,TRBJ1-1,many
TGTGCCAGCGGGGGAGGGGTAGGGGAGACCCAGTACTTC,CASGGGVGETQYF,TRBD2,TRBV9,TRBJ2-5,.
TGCAGTGCTAGGGGGGACAGTGGCAACTACGAGCAGTACTTC,CSARGDSGNYEQYF,TRBD1,TRBV20-1,TRBJ2-7,few
TGCAGTGCTAGAGAAGGACTACGTCCCCGGAAGGGTACGCAGTATTTT,CSAREGLRPRKGTQYF,.,TRBV20-1,TRBJ2-3,many
TGTGCCAGCAGCGTTACAGGGGGGGAGTACGAGCAGTACTTC,CASSVTGGEYEQYF,.,TRBV7-2,TRBJ2-7,.
TGCGCCAGCAGCTTGGCCGGGATCAGTCAAGCTTTCTTT,CASSLAGISQAFF,.,TRBV5-1,TRBJ1-1,.
TGTGCCAGCAGCTTGCGGCTAGCGGGAGGGTTAGATACGCAGTATTTT,CASSLRLAGGLDTQYF,TRBD2,TRBV5-6,TRBJ2-3,few
TGCAGCGTGCACCATAACTATGGCTACACCTTC,CSVHHNYGYTF,.,TRBV29-1,TRBJ1-2,many
TGCAGCCTCTCCGGGACAGCCCAAGAGACCCAGTACTTC,CSLSGTAQETQYF,TRBD1,TRBV20-1,TRBJ2-5,few
TGTGCCACCAATCGGCGGGAGTGGGACAATGAGCAGTTCTTC,CATNRREWDNEQFF,TRBD2,TRBV15,TRBJ2-1,few
TGTGCCAGCAGCCGAGGTAGCGGGGCCAGCTCCTACAATGAGCAGTTCTTC,CASSRGSGASSYNEQFF,TRBD2,TRBV4-2,TRBJ2-1,few
TGCAGTGCTTTCGAGACCGAAGGCTATGGCTACACCTTC,CSAFETEGYGYTF,.,TRBV20-1,TRBJ1-2,.
TGTGCCAGCAGCTTAGGACCTAGGGGAATCACAGATACGCAGTATTTT,CASSLGPRGITDTQYF,.,TRBV7-9,TRBJ2-3,few